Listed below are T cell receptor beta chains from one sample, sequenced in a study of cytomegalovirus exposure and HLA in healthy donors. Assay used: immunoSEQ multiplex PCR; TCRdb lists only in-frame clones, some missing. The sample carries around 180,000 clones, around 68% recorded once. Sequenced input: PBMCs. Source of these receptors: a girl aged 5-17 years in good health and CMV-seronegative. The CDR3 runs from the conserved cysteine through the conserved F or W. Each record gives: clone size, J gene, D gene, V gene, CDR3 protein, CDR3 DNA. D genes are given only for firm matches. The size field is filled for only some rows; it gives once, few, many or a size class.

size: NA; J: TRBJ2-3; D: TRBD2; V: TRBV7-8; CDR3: CASSAGLAGPTDTQYF; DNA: TGTGCCAGCAGCGCTGGACTAGCGGGCCCCACAGATACGCAGTATTTT
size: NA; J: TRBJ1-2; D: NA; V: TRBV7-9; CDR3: CASSSTSKQANYGYTF; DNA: TGTGCCAGCAGCTCAACTTCGAAGCAGGCGAACTATGGCTACACCTTC
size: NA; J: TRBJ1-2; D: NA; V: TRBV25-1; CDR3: CASSESGSGYGYTF; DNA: TGTGCCAGCAGTGAATCTGGCAGCGGCTATGGCTACACCTTC
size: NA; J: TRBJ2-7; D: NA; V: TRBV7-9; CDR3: CASSLVGGYEQYF; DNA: TGTGCCAGCAGCTTAGTCGGAGGTTACGAGCAGTACTTC
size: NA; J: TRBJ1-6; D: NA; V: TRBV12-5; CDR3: CASGLAVQGLGYNSPLHF; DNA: TGTGCTAGTGGTTTGGCCGTCCAGGGGCTTGGCTATAATTCACCCCTCCACTTT
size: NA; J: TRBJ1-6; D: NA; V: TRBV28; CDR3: CASSLDRTLTNSPLHF; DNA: TGTGCCAGCAGTTTAGACAGGACCCTTACGAATTCACCCCTCCACTTT
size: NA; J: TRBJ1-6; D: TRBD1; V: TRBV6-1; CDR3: CASSLQGLRGSPLHF; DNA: TGTGCCAGCAGTCTACAGGGGCTTAGGGGTTCACCCCTCCACTTT
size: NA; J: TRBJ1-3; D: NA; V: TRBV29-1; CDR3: CSAWGAGNTIYF; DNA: TGCAGCGCGTGGGGGGCTGGAAACACCATATATTTT
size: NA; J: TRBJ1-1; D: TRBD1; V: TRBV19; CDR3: CASSPSLGGRGRGIGTEAFF; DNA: TGTGCCAGTAGTCCATCCCTAGGGGGTAGGGGGCGAGGGATTGGCACTGAAGCTTTCTTT
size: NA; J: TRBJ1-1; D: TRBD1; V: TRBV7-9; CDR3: CASSFPRGTAKNTEAFF; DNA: TGTGCCAGCAGCTTTCCCCGCGGGACAGCCAAGAACACTGAAGCTTTCTTT
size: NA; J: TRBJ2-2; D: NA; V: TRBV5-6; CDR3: CASSFVVGNTGELFF; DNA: TGTGCCAGCAGCTTTGTAGTCGGGAACACCGGGGAGCTGTTTTTT
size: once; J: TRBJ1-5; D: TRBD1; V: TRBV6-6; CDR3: CASSSRGLDSNQPQHF; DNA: TGTGCCAGCAGTTCAAGGGGGCTCGATAGCAATCAGCCCCAGCATTTT
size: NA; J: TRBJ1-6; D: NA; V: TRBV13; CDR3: CASSLRGPLHF; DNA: TGTGCCAGCAGCCTCCGGGGACCCCTCCACTTT
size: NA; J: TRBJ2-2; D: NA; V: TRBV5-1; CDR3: CASSFGGYTGELFF; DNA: TGCGCCAGCAGCTTCGGCGGGTACACCGGGGAGCTGTTTTTT
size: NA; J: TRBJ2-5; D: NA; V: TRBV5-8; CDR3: CASSPGGGRFEAQYF; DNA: TGTGCCAGCAGCCCCGGAGGGGGCCGCTTTGAGGCCCAGTACTTC
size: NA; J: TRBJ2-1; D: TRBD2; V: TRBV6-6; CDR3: CASIIAVGGGHNEQFF; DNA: TGTGCCAGCATAATCGCGGTCGGGGGGGGGCACAATGAGCAGTTCTTC
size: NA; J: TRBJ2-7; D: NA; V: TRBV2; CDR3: CASGKRTASYEQYF; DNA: TGTGCCAGCGGCAAGCGGACGGCGAGTTACGAGCAGTACTTC
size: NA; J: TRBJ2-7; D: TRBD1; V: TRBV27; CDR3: CASSLSGQGAYEQYF; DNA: TGTGCCAGCAGTTTATCGGGGCAGGGGGCCTACGAGCAGTACTTC
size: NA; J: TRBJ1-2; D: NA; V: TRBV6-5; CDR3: CASRMEEYYGYTF; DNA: TGTGCCAGCAGGATGGAGGAATACTATGGCTACACCTTC